This TCR beta chain was retrieved from a study of PD-1 blockade in classical Hodgkin lymphoma. About the research overall: It was nivolumab at 3 mg/kg, given intravenously every 2 weeks, that patients received.

As regards this clone: Its antigen is unidentified.

Study-level points and caveats: Nivolumab starters within 1 year of ASCT were excluded. Prior therapy or disease activity may underlie the repertoire differences, whose causes remain undefined.

Sequencing was performed with immunoSEQ multiplex PCR; in TCRdb, only in-frame clones are kept and a portion is missing. The sample shows about 23,000 clones, around three quarters of them seen only once. Autologous stem cell transplantation was followed by relapse in every patient, and brentuximab vedotin exposure varied. This TCR was recovered from a human donor with classical Hodgkin lymphoma. The material was peripheral blood mononuclear cells (PBMCs), obtained before the second cycle of nivolumab.

DNA for the CDR3: TGTGCCAGCAGCCTCAACAGGGCTAGCGGGAATGAGCAGTACTTC. Amino acid sequence: CASSLNRASGNEQYF. This chain uses TRBV5-4 with TRBJ2-7; the match to TRBD2 covers 9 bases. With 4 bases clipped from V and 7 bases from J, the junction kept 12 bases outside the gene matches. This CDR3 comprises 15 residues. Germline V gene data show CDR1 as SGHNT and CDR2 as YYREEE (reference sequence).